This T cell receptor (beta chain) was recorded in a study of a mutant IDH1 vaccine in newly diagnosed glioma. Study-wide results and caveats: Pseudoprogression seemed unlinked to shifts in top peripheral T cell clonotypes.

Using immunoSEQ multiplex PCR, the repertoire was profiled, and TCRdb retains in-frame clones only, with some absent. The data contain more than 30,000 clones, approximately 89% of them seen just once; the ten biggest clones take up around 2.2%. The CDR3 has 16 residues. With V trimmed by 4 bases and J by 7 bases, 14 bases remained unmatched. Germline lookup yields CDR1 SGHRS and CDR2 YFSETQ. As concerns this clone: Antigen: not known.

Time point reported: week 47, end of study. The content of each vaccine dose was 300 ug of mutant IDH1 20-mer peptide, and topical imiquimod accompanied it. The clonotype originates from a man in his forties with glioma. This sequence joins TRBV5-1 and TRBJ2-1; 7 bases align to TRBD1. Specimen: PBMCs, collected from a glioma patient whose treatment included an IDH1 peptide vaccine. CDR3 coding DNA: TGCGCCAGCAGCCTCTGGACAGGAGAAGGGTATAATGAGCAGTTCTTC. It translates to CASSLWTGEGYNEQFF.